Below are 20 T cell receptor beta chains sequenced from a single sample in a study of blood T cell repertoires in COVID-19. The repertoire was sequenced with immunoSEQ multiplex PCR; TCRdb's copy has only in-frame clones and lacks some. The repertoire holds around 56,000 clones, with 70% to 90% as singletons. The sample consisted of peripheral blood. The receptor source for this set is a human donor in a cohort sampled during active COVID-19.

The chain links TRBV4-3 to TRBJ2-2; D perhaps matches TRBD1 (5 bases). In germline, CDR1 is LGHNA, CDR2 YSLEER. V lost 0 bases, J lost 0 bases, and 8 bases lay in between. There are 16 residues in the CDR3. CDR3 coding DNA: TGCGCCAGCAGCCAAGATCAAGGGGCGAACACCGGGGAGCTGTTTTTT. Translating gives CASSQDQGANTGELFF.

The chain is built from TRBV9 and TRBJ2-7; 12 bases fit TRBD1. There are 16 residues in the CDR3. Germline lookup yields CDR1 SGDLS and CDR2 YYNGEE. The ends lost 7 bases at V and 0 bases at J; junction bases unmatched: 8. DNA for the CDR3: TGTGCCAGCCCACTGGGGACAGGGGGCTACTCCTACGAGCAGTACTTC. Translation: CASPLGTGGYSYEQYF.

The J gene is TRBJ2-5, the V gene TRBV5-1; 8 bases line up with TRBD2. This CDR3 has 15 residues. Germline V gene data show CDR1 as SGHRS and CDR2 as YFSETQ. J gave up 2 bases and V 3 bases, and 6 bases lay outside the gene matches. The CDR3: CASSSYRLAQETQYF. CDR3 nucleotides: TGCGCCAGCAGCTCCTACCGACTAGCGCAAGAGACCCAGTACTTC.

The gene calls are TRBV5-4 and TRBJ1-1, with D unresolved. V shed 0 bases and J shed 2 bases, with 8 bases lying between them. The germline V gene encodes CDR1 SGHNT and CDR2 YYREEE (reference sequence). The CDR3 spans 14 residues. CDR3: CASSLAQTNTEAFF. CDR3 DNA sequence: TGTGCCAGCAGCTTGGCCCAGACAAACACTGAAGCTTTCTTT.

The chain has TRBV29-1 and TRBJ2-7; tentatively, D is TRBD2 (6 bases). The V gene lost 6 bases and the J gene lost 7 bases, with 19 bases spanning the gap. Germline lookup yields CDR1 SQVTM and CDR2 ANQGSEA. This CDR3 spans 13 amino acids. CDR3 in DNA: TGCAGCGTGCTACTCCGGGCCGCGGGGGAGCAGTACTTC. Residues: CSVLLRAAGEQYF.

The chain links TRBV30 to TRBJ1-5; 9 bases are shared with TRBD1. With V trimmed by 1 base and J by 4 bases, 2 bases remained unmatched. Germline loops: CDR1 GTSNPN, CDR2 SVGIG (reference sequence). CDR3 size: 14 residues. CDR3 DNA sequence: TGTGCCTGGAGTGGAGGGACAGGGAATCAGCCCCAGCATTTT. This codes for CAWSGGTGNQPQHF.

The chain is built from TRBV7-8 and TRBJ2-3; 9 nucleotides align to TRBD1. Germline lookup yields CDR1 SGHVS and CDR2 FQNEAQ. With V trimmed by 5 bases and J by 2 bases, 17 bases remained unmatched. The CDR3 is made up of 19 amino acids. This CDR3 reads CASSPGTGRPPLPTDTQYF. CDR3 coding DNA: TGTGCCAGCAGCCCTGGGACAGGGCGTCCCCCCTTACCCACAGATACGCAGTATTTT.

The chain joins TRBV7-2 to TRBJ2-3; the match to TRBD1 covers 9 bases. V trimming: 1 base; J trimming: 7 bases; junction bases outside the gene matches: 6. Germline V gene sequence: CDR1 SGHTA, CDR2 FQGNSA. CDR3 size: 15 residues. CDR3 nucleotides: TGTGCCAGCAGCTTAGAGGGACAGGGAATGTATACGCAGTATTTT. As protein: CASSLEGQGMYTQYF.

The chain couples TRBV15 to TRBJ1-5, with 8 bases that match TRBD1. CDR1 is LNHNV and CDR2 is YYDKDF in the germline V gene (reference sequence). The trim removed 5 bases at V and 1 base at J, leaving 4 bases unmatched. CDR3 size: 15 residues. CDR3 nucleotides: TGTGCCACCAGCTGGAACAGGGGGAGCAATCAGCCCCAGCATTTT. Amino acids: CATSWNRGSNQPQHF. The full variable domain, completed using reference TRBV15 and TRBJ1-5, is DAMVIQNPRYQVTQFGKPVTLSCSQTLNHNVMYWYQQKSSQAPKLLFHYYDKDFNNEADTPDNFQSRRPNTSFCFLDIRSPGLGDTAMYLCATSWNRGSNQPQHFGDGTRLSIL.

The chain carries TRBV29-1 and TRBJ2-5, with D tentatively TRBD2 (6 bases). The length of the CDR3 is 14 residues. Trimming took 4 bases from V and 2 from J, leaving 14 bases between them. In germline, CDR1 is SQVTM, CDR2 ANQGSEA. Here the CDR3 DNA reads TGCAGCGTTGGGGGGGAGCCTGAACAAGAGACCCAGTACTTC. Translation: CSVGGEPEQETQYF.

The CDR3 bases are TGTGCCAGCAGGGATACAGGGGGCAGCTATGGCTACACCTTC. Protein: CASRDTGGSYGYTF. V and J are TRBV6-5 and TRBJ1-2; 9 positions agree with TRBD1. The V gene end was trimmed by 6 bases and the J gene end by 4 bases; junction bases not matched to a gene: 6. CDR1 and CDR2 (germline): MNHEY, SVGAGI. The CDR3 covers 14 residues.

The J gene is TRBJ2-7, the V gene TRBV19; 7 positions agree with TRBD1. V was pared by 7 bases and J by 6 bases, with 12 bases of the junction left unmatched. CDR1 and CDR2 from the germline V gene are LNHDA and SQIVND (reference sequence). CDR3 length equals 14 residues. CDR3 residues: CASTRDSRRSEQYF. CDR3 DNA sequence: TGTGCCAGTACTAGGGACAGTCGACGTTCCGAGCAGTACTTC.

V usage is TRBV18 and J usage is TRBJ2-1; the match to TRBD2 covers 7 bases. CDR3 length: 14 amino acids. Germline V gives CDR1 KGHSH, CDR2 LQKENI. Trimming at V came to 2 bases and at J to 9 bases, leaving 7 bases not matched to a gene. The CDR3 loop reads CASSPGRAGREQFF. CDR3 nucleotides: TGTGCCAGCTCACCAGGGAGGGCTGGGCGTGAGCAGTTCTTC.

The rearrangement links TRBV5-1 to TRBJ2-2; weak D call: TRBD2 (5 bases). CDR1 is SGHRS, CDR2 YFSETQ, per germline. Trimming stripped 1 base from V and 4 bases from J, with 11 bases between. The CDR3 totals 15 residues. The CDR3 DNA sequence: TGCGCCAGCAGCTTGTATCGGGGTGTCACCGGGGAGCTGTTTTTT. This gives the protein CASSLYRGVTGELFF.

This chain links TRBV5-6 with TRBJ1-1; 7 nucleotides match TRBD1. The ends lost 6 bases at V and 1 base at J; junction bases unmatched: 9. The CDR3 is 15 amino acids. CDR1 is SGHDT, CDR2 YYEEEE, per germline. DNA for the CDR3: TGTGCCAGCACCTTCGACAGGGTTTCGAACACTGAAGCTTTCTTT. This gives the protein CASTFDRVSNTEAFF.

This rearrangement joins TRBV27 to TRBJ2-2, with 7 bases aligning to TRBD1. CDR1 is MNHEY and CDR2 is SMNVEV in the germline V gene (reference sequence). The V gene end was trimmed by 5 bases and the J gene end by 1 base; junction bases not matched to a gene: 10. This CDR3 spans 17 amino acids. The CDR3 DNA is TGTGCCAGCAGTACCGGAACAGGGGCGGAGAACACCGGGGAGCTGTTTTTT. It codes for CASSTGTGAENTGELFF.

The chain employs TRBV2 and TRBJ1-5, with 8 positions matching TRBD1. There are 16 residues in the CDR3. The germline CDR1 and CDR2 sequences are SNHLY and FYNNEI. J lost 2 bases, V lost 6 bases, and 9 bases had no gene match. The CDR3: CASSGDRPLGNQPQHF. The DNA of the CDR3 is TGTGCCAGCAGCGGGGACAGGCCATTGGGCAATCAGCCCCAGCATTTT.

V is TRBV4-1 and J is TRBJ1-6; TRBD1 aligns across 12 bases. CDR1 is MGHRA and CDR2 is YSYEKL in the germline V gene. The CDR3 runs to 20 residues. Losses at the gene ends were 2 bases for V and 0 bases for J; bases not matched to a gene: 8. CDR3 sequence (DNA): TGCGCCAGCAGCCAACGCCGGGACAGGGGGCGGAACTCCTATAATTCACCCCTCCACTTT. It is translated as CASSQRRDRGRNSYNSPLHF.

This rearrangement joins TRBV19 to TRBJ2-3; D not certain. With 3 bases removed from V and 2 bases from J, the gap between germline ends came to 12 bases. Germline assignment: CDR1 LNHDA and CDR2 SQIVND (reference sequence). The CDR3 spans 15 residues. CDR3 DNA sequence: TGTGCCAGTAGTATCCCAGGAAAGATCACAGATACGCAGTATTTT. Amino acids: CASSIPGKITDTQYF. Complete variable domain (other parts from reference TRBV19 and TRBJ2-3): DGGITQSPKYLFRKEGQNVTLSCEQNLNHDAMYWYRQDPGQGLRLIYYSQIVNDFQKGDIAEGYSVSREKKESFPLTVTSAQKNPTAFYLCASSIPGKITDTQYFGPGTRLTVL.

The chain has TRBV11-2 and TRBJ2-4; D is possibly TRBD2 (5 bases). Trimming pared 5 bases from V and 7 bases from J, leaving 15 bases between. This CDR3 is 14 amino acids long. Germline V gene data show CDR1 as SGHAT and CDR2 as FQNNGV. The CDR3 region is CASSEAGVMNIQYF. The CDR3 DNA reads TGTGCCAGCAGCGAGGCCGGGGTTATGAACATTCAGTACTTC.